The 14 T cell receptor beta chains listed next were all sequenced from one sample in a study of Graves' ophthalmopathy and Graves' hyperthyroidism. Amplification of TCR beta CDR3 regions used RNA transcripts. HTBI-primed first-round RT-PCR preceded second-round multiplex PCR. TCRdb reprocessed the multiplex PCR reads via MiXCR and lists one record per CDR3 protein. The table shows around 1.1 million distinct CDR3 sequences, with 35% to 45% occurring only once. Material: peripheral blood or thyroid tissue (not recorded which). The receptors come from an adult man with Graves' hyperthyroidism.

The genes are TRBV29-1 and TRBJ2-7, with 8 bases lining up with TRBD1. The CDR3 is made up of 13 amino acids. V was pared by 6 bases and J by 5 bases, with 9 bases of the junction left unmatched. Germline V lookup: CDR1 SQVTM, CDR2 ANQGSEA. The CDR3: CSVGTGFWDEQYF. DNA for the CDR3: TGCAGCGTCGGGACAGGCTTTTGGGACGAGCAGTACTTC.

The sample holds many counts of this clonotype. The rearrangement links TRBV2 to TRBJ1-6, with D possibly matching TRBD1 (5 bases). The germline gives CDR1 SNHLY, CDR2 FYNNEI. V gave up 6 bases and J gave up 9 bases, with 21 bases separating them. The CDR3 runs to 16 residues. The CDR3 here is CASSPQEGLSTSPLHF. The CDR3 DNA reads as TGTGCCAGCAGCCCTCAAGAGGGGCTTTCTACTTCACCCCTCCACTTT.

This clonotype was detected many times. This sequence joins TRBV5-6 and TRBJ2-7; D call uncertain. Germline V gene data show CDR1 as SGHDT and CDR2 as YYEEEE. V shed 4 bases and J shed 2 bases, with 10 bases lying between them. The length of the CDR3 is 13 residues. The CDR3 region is CASSHPAAYEQYF. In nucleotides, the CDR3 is TGTGCCAGCAGCCACCCGGCGGCCTACGAGCAGTACTTC.

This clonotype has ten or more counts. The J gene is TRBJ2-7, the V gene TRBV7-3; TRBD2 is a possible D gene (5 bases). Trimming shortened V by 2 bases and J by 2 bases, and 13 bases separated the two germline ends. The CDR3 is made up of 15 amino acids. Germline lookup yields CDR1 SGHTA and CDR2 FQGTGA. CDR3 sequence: CASSLGSGTAYEQYF. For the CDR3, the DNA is TGTGCCAGCAGCTTAGGGAGCGGAACGGCCTACGAGCAGTACTTC.

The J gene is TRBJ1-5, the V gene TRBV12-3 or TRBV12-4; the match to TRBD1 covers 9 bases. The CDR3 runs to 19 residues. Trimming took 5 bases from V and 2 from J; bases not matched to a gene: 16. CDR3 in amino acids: CASSGLRQGESDGNQPQHF. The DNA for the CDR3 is TGTGCCAGCAGTGGTCTGAGACAGGGGGAGTCGGATGGCAATCAGCCCCAGCATTTT.

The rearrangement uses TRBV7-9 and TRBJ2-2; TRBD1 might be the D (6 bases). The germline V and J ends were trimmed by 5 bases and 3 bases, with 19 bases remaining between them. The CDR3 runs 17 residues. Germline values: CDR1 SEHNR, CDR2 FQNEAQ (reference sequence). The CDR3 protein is CASSPTGQLQHTGELFF. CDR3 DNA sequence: TGTGCCAGCAGCCCCACAGGACAGCTACAACACACCGGGGAGCTGTTTTTT.

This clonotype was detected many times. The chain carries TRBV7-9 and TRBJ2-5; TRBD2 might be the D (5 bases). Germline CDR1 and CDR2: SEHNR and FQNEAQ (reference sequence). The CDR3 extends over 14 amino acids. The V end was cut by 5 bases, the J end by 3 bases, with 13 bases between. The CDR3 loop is CASSAGLDEETQYF. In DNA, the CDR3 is TGTGCCAGCAGCGCTGGACTGGATGAAGAGACCCAGTACTTC.

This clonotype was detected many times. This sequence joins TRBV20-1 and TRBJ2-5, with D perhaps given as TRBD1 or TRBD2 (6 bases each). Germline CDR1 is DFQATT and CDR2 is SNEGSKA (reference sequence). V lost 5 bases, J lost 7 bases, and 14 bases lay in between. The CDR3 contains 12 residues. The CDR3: CSAGGPAGTQYF. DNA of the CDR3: TGCAGTGCTGGGGGGCCGGCAGGGACCCAGTACTTC.

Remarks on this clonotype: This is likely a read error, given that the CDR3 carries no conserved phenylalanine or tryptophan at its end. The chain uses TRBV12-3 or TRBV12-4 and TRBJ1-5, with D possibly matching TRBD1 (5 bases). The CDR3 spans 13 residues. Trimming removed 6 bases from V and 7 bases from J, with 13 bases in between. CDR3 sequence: CASRKDRGQPQHL. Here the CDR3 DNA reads TGTGCCAGCAGAAAAGATAGGGGACAGCCCCAGCATCTT.

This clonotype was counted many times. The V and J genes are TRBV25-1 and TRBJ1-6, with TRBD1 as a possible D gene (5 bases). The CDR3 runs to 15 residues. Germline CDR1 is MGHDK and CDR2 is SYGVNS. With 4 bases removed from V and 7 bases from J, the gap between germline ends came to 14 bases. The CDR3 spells CASSAPGAPNSPLHF. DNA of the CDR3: TGTGCCAGCAGTGCGCCCGGGGCCCCAAATTCACCCCTCCACTTT. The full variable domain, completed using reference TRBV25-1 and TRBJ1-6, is EADIYQTPRYLVIGTGKKITLECSQTMGHDKMYWYQQDPGMELHLIHYSYGVNSTEKGDLSSESTVSRIRTEHFPLTLESARPSHTSQYLCASSAPGAPNSPLHFGNGTRLTVT.

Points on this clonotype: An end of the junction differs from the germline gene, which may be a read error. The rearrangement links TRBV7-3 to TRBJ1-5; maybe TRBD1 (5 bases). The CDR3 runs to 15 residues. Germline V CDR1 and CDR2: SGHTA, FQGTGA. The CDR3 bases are TGCGCCAGCAGCCAGGAAAGGCGGGACGATCAGCCCCAGCATTTT. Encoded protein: CASSQERRDDQPQHF.

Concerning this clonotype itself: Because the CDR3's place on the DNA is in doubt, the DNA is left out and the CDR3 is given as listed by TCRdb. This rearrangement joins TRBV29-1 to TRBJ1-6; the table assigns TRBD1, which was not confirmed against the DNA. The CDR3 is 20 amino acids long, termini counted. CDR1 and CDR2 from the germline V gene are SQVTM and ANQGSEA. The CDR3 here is CSVEIRRYEQYFGPASPLHF.

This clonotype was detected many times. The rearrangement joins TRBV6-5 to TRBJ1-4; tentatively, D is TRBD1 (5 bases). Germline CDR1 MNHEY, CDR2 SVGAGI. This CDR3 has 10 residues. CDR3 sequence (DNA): TGTGACGACAGTTGGGAAAAACTGTTTTTT. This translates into CDDSWEKLFF.

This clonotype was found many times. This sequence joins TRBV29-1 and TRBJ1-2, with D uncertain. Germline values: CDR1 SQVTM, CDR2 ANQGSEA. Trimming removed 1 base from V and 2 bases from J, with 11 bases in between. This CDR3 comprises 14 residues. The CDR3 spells CSVEALDPNYGYTF. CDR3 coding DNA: TGCAGCGTTGAAGCCCTAGACCCCAACTATGGCTACACCTTC.